This entry lists 18 T cell receptor beta chains sequenced from one sample in a study of Ad26.COV2.S vaccination and SARS-CoV-2 variants. The sample's treatment: roughly 18 received Ad26.COV2.S at low or high dose, single or two shots; several received placebo; per-sample allocation not given. Sampling took place 63 days after the first vaccine or placebo injection. Sequencing was performed with immunoSEQ multiplex PCR; in TCRdb, only in-frame clones are kept and a portion is missing. The sample consists of 410,000 or so clones, around 90% of them appearing once. The sample in question was peripheral blood, obtained in a trial of Ad26.COV2.S vaccine versus placebo. All receptors come from a person aged 18-60 years who received the Ad26.COV2.S COVID-19 vaccine or a placebo.

This clone was seen a few times. V and J are TRBV18 and TRBJ1-6, with 7 positions matching TRBD1. The germline V gene has CDR1 KGHSH and CDR2 LQKENI. V lost 2 bases to trimming and J lost 10 bases; unmatched junction nucleotides: 8. This CDR3 has 15 amino acids. CDR3 in amino acids: CASSPRQGEGSPLHF. The CDR3 DNA reads as TGTGCCAGCTCACCAAGACAGGGCGAGGGATCACCCCTCCACTTT.

This rearrangement joins TRBV3-1 (or the pseudogene TRBV3-2) to TRBJ2-3; 11 bases align to TRBD2. CDR3 length: 14 amino acids. Germline loops: CDR1 LGHDT, CDR2 YNNKEL (reference sequence). V dropped 5 bases and J dropped 6; count of bases not matched to a gene: 4. In DNA, the CDR3 is TGTGCCAGCAGCAAATCTAGCGGGGGGGATACGCAGTATTTT. It translates to CASSKSSGGDTQYF.

A word on this clone: Additional DNA sequences in this sample encode the identical CDR3. The chain is built from TRBV12-3 or TRBV12-4 and TRBJ2-7; D is undetermined. Trimming took off 3 bases at V and 6 bases at J, with 9 bases between the two ends. This CDR3 has 12 residues. The CDR3 loop reads CASSLHRAEQYF. The CDR3 DNA sequence: TGTGCCAGCAGTTTGCATAGGGCCGAGCAGTACTTC.

V gene TRBV5-6 combines with J gene TRBJ2-7; D ambiguous. This CDR3 has 13 amino acids. The germline CDR1 and CDR2 sequences are SGHDT and YYEEEE. V lost 2 bases to trimming and J lost 5 bases, with 11 bases between them. CDR3 sequence: CASSLYPRDEQYF. The CDR3, as DNA: TGTGCCAGCAGCTTATATCCCCGTGACGAGCAGTACTTC.

V is TRBV5-4 and J is TRBJ2-5; D gene uncertain. CDR3 length: 15 residues. From germline, CDR1 is SGHNT and CDR2 YYREEE (reference sequence). Trimming left V 0 bases short and J 4 bases short, with 13 bases between. The CDR3 loop is CASSLDGSPLETQYF. The CDR3 nucleotides are TGTGCCAGCAGCTTGGATGGTAGCCCTTTAGAGACCCAGTACTTC.

The gene calls are TRBV30 and TRBJ1-3; the D gene is possibly TRBD1 (6 bases). V lost 0 bases, J lost 1 base, and 7 bases lay in between. This CDR3 contains 14 residues. CDR1 is GTSNPN, CDR2 SVGIG, per germline (reference sequence). The CDR3 DNA reads TGTGCCTGGAGTGTCGACAGGTCTGGAAACACCATATATTTT. Amino acid sequence: CAWSVDRSGNTIYF.

The chain recombines TRBV6-5 with TRBJ1-3, with a possible D match to TRBD1 (5 bases). The CDR3 covers 15 residues. V lost 1 base to trimming and J lost 2 bases, with 9 bases between them. Germline CDR1 is MNHEY and CDR2 is SVGAGI. This chain's CDR3 is CASSYYGGAGNTIYF. Here the CDR3 DNA reads TGTGCCAGCAGTTACTACGGGGGGGCTGGAAACACCATATATTTT.

The J gene is TRBJ2-3, the V gene TRBV7-6, with 8 bases matching TRBD2. Losses at the gene ends were 2 bases for V and 0 bases for J; bases not matched to a gene: 7. Germline V gene sequence: CDR1 SGHVS, CDR2 FNYEAQ. The CDR3 has 17 residues. Here the CDR3 reads CASSLPTSGQSTDTQYF. The CDR3 coding sequence is TGTGCCAGCAGCTTACCTACTAGCGGACAAAGCACAGATACGCAGTATTTT.

This chain uses TRBV6-6 with TRBJ2-3; 9 bases agree with TRBD1. The ends lost 6 bases at V and 4 bases at J; junction bases unmatched: 5. The CDR3 contains 14 residues. Per the germline V gene, CDR1 is MNHNY and CDR2 is SVGAGI (reference sequence). CDR3 nucleotide sequence: TGTGCCAGCAGGACACAGGGGGCTGCAGATACGCAGTATTTT. Its protein is CASRTQGAADTQYF.

The V call is TRBV10-3, the J call TRBJ2-1; D is undetermined. Deletions cut 2 bases from V and 10 bases from J, with 6 bases between. Germline V gives CDR1 ENHRY, CDR2 SYGVKD. This CDR3 spans 11 amino acids. CDR3 protein: CAISEGVEQFF. The DNA of the CDR3 is TGTGCCATCAGTGAGGGTGTGGAGCAGTTCTTC.

This clone was recorded only once. V usage is TRBV10-2 and J usage is TRBJ2-7; D is perhaps TRBD2 (6 bases). CDR1 WSHSY and CDR2 SAAADI come from the germline V gene. This CDR3 spans 11 amino acids. V was clipped by 7 bases and J by 3 bases, with 7 bases between them. The CDR3 DNA is TGCGCCAGCATGACTAGCTACGAGCAGTACTTC. Protein product: CASMTSYEQYF.

This clone was observed a single time. This CDR3 reads CASSYFLGRNGNTQYF. For the CDR3, the DNA is TGTGCCAGCAGTTACTTTCTGGGACGAAATGGAAATACGCAGTATTTT. The gene calls are TRBV6-5 and TRBJ2-3; D possibly uses TRBD1 or TRBD2 (5 bases each). This CDR3 comprises 16 residues. Deletions cut 1 base from V and 7 bases from J, with 18 bases between. Germline V gene lookup returns CDR1 MNHEY and CDR2 SVGAGI.

This clone was picked up one time. The rearrangement uses TRBV15 and TRBJ2-7, with TRBD2 matching 8 bases. The CDR3 contains 16 residues. Looked up from germline, CDR1 is LNHNV and CDR2 is YYDKDF (reference sequence). V lost 0 bases to trimming and J lost 1 base; unmatched junction nucleotides: 5. The CDR3 is CATSRDRASGSYEQYF. CDR3 sequence (DNA): TGTGCCACCAGCAGAGATCGTGCTAGCGGGTCCTACGAGCAGTACTTC.

The chain links TRBV28 to TRBJ2-5, with 9 bases fitting TRBD1. CDR1 and CDR2 (germline): MDHEN, SYDVKM. J lost 5 bases, V lost 6 bases, and 16 bases had no gene match. The CDR3 spans 17 residues. The CDR3 nucleotides read TGTGCCAGCAGGCACGCGGGACAGGGTTTGGGGGTGGAGACCCAGTACTTC. This sequence encodes CASRHAGQGLGVETQYF.

This clone has a single count. The CDR3 nucleotides read TGTGCCAGCCTGAGGGCGGGGAGCACAGATACGCAGTATTTT. This encodes CASLRAGSTDTQYF. This sequence joins TRBV7-9 and TRBJ2-3, with D maybe TRBD2 (6 bases). The CDR3 spans 14 residues. Germline V gene data show CDR1 as SEHNR and CDR2 as FQNEAQ (reference sequence). The germline V and J ends were trimmed by 8 bases and 0 bases, with 12 bases remaining between them.

V gene TRBV7-2 combines with J gene TRBJ2-7; 7 bases match TRBD1. The CDR3 sequence is 16 residues long. Germline-derived CDR1 and CDR2 are SGHTA and FQGNSA. V was pared by 1 base and J by 0 bases, with 6 bases of the junction left unmatched. DNA of the CDR3: TGTGCCAGCAGCTTAGGCGGACAGGTGAGCTCCTACGAGCAGTACTTC. It specifies CASSLGGQVSSYEQYF.

The sample holds a few counts of this clone. The gene calls are TRBV10-3 and TRBJ1-5, with D perhaps matching TRBD1 (6 bases). This CDR3 is 15 amino acids long. V dropped 6 bases and J dropped 0 bases, with 12 bases sitting between them. Germline assignment: CDR1 ENHRY and CDR2 SYGVKD. DNA of the CDR3: TGTGCCATCAGACAGGGCGTTGATAGCAATCAGCCCCAGCATTTT. Translated, it gives CAIRQGVDSNQPQHF.

This sequence joins TRBV29-1 and TRBJ2-7; 10 bases map to TRBD1. Per germline, CDR1 SQVTM and CDR2 ANQGSEA. This CDR3 has 14 residues. The CDR3 loop is CSTSGTGVGNEQYF. In nucleotides, the CDR3 is TGCAGTACTTCCGGGACAGGGGTAGGAAACGAGCAGTACTTC.